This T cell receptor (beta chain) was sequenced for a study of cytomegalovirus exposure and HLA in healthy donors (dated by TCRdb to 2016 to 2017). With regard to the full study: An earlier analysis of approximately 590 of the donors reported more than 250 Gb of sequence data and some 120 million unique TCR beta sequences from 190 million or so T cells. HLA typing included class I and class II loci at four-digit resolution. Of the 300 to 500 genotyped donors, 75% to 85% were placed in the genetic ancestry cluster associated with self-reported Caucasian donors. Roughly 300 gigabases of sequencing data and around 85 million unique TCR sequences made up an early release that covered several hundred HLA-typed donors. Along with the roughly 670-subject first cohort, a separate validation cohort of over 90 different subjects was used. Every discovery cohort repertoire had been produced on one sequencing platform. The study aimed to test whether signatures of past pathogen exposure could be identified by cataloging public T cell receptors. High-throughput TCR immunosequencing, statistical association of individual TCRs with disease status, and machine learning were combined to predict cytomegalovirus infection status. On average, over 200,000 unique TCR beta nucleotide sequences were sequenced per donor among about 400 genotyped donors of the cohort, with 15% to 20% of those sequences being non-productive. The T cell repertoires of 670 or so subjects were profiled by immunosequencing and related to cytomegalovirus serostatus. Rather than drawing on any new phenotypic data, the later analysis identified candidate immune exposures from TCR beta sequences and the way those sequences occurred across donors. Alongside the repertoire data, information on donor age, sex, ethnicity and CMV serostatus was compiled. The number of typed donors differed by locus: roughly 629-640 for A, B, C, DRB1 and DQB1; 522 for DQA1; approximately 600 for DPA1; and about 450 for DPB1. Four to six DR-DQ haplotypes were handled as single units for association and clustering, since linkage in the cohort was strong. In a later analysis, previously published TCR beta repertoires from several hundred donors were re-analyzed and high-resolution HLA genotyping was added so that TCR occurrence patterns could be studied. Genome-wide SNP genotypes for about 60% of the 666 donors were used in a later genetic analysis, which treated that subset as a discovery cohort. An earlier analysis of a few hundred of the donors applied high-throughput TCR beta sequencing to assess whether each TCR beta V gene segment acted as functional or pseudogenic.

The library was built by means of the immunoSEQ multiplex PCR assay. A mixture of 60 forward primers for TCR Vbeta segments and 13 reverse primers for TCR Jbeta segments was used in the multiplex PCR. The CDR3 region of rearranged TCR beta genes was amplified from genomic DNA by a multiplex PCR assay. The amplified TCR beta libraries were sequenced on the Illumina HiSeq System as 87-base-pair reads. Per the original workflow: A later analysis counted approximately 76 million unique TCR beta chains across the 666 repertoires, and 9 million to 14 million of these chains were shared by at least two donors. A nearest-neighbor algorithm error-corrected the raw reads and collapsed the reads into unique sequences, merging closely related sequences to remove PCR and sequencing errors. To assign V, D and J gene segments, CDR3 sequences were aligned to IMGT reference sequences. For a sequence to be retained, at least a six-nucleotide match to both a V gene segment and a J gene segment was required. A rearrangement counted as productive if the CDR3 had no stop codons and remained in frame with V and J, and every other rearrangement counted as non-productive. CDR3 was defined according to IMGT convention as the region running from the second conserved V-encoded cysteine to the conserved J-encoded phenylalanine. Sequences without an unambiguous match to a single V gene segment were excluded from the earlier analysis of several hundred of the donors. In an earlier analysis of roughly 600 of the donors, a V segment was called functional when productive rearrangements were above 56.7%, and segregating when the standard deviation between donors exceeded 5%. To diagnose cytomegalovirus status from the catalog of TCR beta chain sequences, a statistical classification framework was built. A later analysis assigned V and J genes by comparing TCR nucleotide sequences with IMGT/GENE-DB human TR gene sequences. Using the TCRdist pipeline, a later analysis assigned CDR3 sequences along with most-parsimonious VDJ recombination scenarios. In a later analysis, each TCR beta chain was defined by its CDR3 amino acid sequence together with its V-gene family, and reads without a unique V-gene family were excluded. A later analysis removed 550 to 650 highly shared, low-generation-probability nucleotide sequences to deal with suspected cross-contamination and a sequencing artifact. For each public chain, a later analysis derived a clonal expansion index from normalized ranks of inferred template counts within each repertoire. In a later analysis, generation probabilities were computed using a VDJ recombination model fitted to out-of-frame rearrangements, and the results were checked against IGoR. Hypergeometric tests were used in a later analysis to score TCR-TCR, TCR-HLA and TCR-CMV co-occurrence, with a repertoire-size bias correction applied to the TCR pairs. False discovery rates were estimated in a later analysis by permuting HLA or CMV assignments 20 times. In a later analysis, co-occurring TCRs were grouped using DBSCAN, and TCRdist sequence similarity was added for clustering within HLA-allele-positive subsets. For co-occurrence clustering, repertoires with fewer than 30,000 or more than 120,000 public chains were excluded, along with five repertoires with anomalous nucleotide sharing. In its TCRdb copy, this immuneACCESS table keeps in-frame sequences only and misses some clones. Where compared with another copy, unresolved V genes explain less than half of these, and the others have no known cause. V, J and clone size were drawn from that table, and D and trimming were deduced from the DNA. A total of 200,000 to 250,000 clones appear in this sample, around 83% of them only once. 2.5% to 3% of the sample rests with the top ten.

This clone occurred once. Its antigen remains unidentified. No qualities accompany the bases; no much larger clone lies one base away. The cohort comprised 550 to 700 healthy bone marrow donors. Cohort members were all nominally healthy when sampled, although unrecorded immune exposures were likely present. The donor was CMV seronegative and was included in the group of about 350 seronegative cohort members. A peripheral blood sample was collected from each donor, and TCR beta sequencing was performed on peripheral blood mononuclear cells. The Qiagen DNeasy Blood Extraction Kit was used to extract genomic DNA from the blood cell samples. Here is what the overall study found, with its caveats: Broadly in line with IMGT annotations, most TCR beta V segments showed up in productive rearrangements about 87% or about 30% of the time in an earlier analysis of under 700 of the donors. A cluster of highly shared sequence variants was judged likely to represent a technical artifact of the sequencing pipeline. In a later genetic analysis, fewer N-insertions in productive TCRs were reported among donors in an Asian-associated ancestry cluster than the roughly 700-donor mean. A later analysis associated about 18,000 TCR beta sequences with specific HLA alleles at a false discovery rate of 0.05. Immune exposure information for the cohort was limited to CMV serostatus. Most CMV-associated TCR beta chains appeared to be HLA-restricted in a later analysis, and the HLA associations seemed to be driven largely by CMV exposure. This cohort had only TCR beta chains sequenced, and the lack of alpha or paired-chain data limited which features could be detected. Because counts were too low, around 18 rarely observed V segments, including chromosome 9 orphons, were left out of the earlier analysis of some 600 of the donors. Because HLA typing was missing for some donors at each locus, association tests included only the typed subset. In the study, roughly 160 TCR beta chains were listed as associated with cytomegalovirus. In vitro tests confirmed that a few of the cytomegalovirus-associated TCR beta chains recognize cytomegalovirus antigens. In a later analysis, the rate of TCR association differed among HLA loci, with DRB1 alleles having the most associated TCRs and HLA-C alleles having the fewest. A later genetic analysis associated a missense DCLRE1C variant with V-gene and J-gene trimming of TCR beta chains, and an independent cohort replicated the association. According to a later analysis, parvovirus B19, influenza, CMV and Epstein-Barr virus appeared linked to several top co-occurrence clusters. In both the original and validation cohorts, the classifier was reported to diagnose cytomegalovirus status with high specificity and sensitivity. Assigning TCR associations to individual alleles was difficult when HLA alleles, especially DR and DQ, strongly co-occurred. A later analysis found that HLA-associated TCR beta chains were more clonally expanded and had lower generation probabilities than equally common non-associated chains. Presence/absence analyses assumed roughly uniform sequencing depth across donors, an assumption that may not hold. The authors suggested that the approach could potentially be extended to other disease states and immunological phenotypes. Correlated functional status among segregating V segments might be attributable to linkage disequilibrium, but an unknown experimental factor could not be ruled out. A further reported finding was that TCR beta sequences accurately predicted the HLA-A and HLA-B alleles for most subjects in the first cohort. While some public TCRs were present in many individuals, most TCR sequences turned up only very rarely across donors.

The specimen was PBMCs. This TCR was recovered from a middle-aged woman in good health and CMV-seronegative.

The CDR3 sequence is CASSQGEFRGYTF. The DNA reads TGTGCCAGCAGCCAGGGGGAGTTCCGTGGCTACACCTTC. The chain uses TRBV2 and TRBJ1-2, with 7 bases aligning to TRBD1. Taken from the germline V gene, the CDR1 and CDR2 loops are SNHLY and FYNNEI. Ends trimmed: V by 6 bases, J by 7 bases; bases unmatched to a gene: 8. The CDR3, from cysteine to phenylalanine, totals 13 residues. Only CDR3 DNA is held: 39 bases, read in frame from base 1.